This T cell receptor beta chain comes out of a study of cytomegalovirus exposure and HLA in healthy donors. V was pared by 3 bases and J by 5 bases, with 32 bases between. This CDR3 is 21 amino acids long. Germline V gene sequence: CDR1 PRHDT, CDR2 FYEKMQ (reference sequence). Both 60 Vbeta primers and 13 Jbeta primers went into the PCR. Sequenced by immunoSEQ multiplex PCR; TCRdb stores in-frame clones only, minus some. The sample records about 200,000 clones, around 79% being singletons. Only a few counts were recorded for this clone. The donors (healthy individuals) were bone marrow donors. Sequencing input: PBMCs. The source is a young man in good health and CMV-seronegative. The chain couples TRBV13 to TRBJ2-1; a weak D match, TRBD2 (5 bases). In DNA, the CDR3 is TGTGCCAGCAGCTTTCGGACTTATCGTCTTGATCTTGTCCCCTTGAACAATGAGCAGTTCTTC. As protein: CASSFRTYRLDLVPLNNEQFF. Full variable domain (outside the CDR3, taken from reference TRBV13 and TRBJ2-1): AAGVIQSPRHLIKEKRETATLKCYPIPRHDTVYWYQQGPGQDPQFLISFYEKMQSDKGSIPDRFSAQQFSDYHSELNMSSLELGDSALYFCASSFRTYRLDLVPLNNEQFFGPGTRLTVL.